Listed below are T cell receptor beta chains from one sample, sequenced in a study of blood T cell repertoires in COVID-19. Sequencing used immunoSEQ multiplex PCR; TCRdb keeps in-frame clones, though not all of them. Found here are approximately 150,000 clones, 85% to 90% of them singletons; the top ten hold around 8.4%. Sequencing input: peripheral blood. These receptors were obtained from a woman in her fifties or sixties with acute or convalescent COVID-19. Each CDR3 is given with its conserved first and last residue. D genes are given only for firm matches. Not every row has a clone size; where given, it reads once, few, many or a size class.

v_call	j_call	d_call	clone_size	cdr3_aa	cdr3_nt
TRBV6-5	TRBJ1-2	TRBD1	NA	CASSTGGEYYGYTF	TGTGCCAGCAGTACAGGGGGCGAGTACTATGGCTACACCTTC
TRBV27	TRBJ1-2	TRBD1	NA	CASSPRTGVYGYTF	TGTGCCAGCAGTCCAAGAACAGGGGTCTATGGCTACACCTTC
TRBV30	TRBJ1-3	NA	NA	CAWSVPGKGNTIYF	TGTGCCTGGAGTGTACCAGGGAAAGGAAACACCATATATTTT
TRBV11-2	TRBJ2-1	TRBD1	NA	CASSLGGTGVYNEQFF	TGTGCCAGCAGCTTAGGTGGGACAGGGGTCTACAATGAGCAGTTCTTC
TRBV19	TRBJ2-2	TRBD1	NA	CASSIQGDGELFF	TGTGCCAGTAGTATACAGGGGGACGGGGAGCTGTTTTTT
TRBV4-3	TRBJ1-5	NA	NA	CASSQVPGGQPQHF	TGCGCCAGCAGCCAAGTGCCCGGAGGTCAGCCCCAGCATTTT
TRBV10-2	TRBJ1-6	TRBD1	few	CASSDGTGIFSPLHF	TGCGCCAGCAGTGACGGGACAGGGATCTTCTCACCCCTCCACTTT
TRBV9	TRBJ2-5	TRBD1	NA	CASSVGNRGEETQYF	TGTGCCAGCAGCGTAGGGAACAGGGGGGAAGAGACCCAGTACTTC
TRBV28	TRBJ2-7	NA	NA	CASSQPRLGGGGQYF	TGTGCCAGCAGCCAACCCCGCCTCGGTGGTGGTGGGCAGTACTTC
TRBV27	TRBJ1-3	NA	NA	CATTGRARRASGNTIYF	TGTGCCACTACTGGCAGGGCCCGCAGGGCCTCTGGAAACACCATATATTTT
TRBV6-1	TRBJ2-7	TRBD1	NA	CASSEAGSQGAYEQYF	TGTGCCAGCAGTGAAGCGGGATCCCAGGGGGCGTACGAGCAGTACTTC
TRBV2	TRBJ2-1	TRBD2	NA	CASSQLAGGLNEQFF	TGTGCCAGCAGCCAACTAGCGGGGGGGCTGAATGAGCAGTTCTTC
TRBV7-2	TRBJ2-2	TRBD2	NA	CASSSSRLAGGRNTGELFF	TGTGCCAGCAGCTCAAGCCGGTTAGCGGGGGGTCGTAACACCGGGGAGCTGTTTTTT
TRBV5-1	TRBJ2-3	TRBD2	NA	CASSLVRLAGAQGDTQYF	TGCGCCAGCAGCTTGGTGCGGCTAGCGGGGGCCCAGGGAGATACGCAGTATTTT
TRBV5-4	TRBJ1-2	NA	NA	CASSLDRAGGYTF	TGTGCCAGCAGCTTGGACAGGGCAGGGGGCTACACCTTC
TRBV6-6	TRBJ2-3	NA	NA	CASSRLVRGTDTQYF	TGTGCCAGCAGTCGACTAGTAAGAGGCACAGATACGCAGTATTTT
TRBV3-1/TRBV3-2	TRBJ2-5	NA	NA	CASSQSVSYQETQYF	TGTGCCAGCAGCCAATCCGTATCGTACCAAGAGACCCAGTACTTC
TRBV4-3	TRBJ2-1	TRBD2	NA	CASSQDLAGAYNEQFF	TGCGCCAGCAGCCAGGATCTAGCGGGGGCCTACAATGAGCAGTTCTTC
TRBV7-9	TRBJ2-3	NA	NA	CASSSTLTRSTSTDTQYF	TGTGCCAGCAGCTCTACCCTGACTAGATCAACTAGCACAGATACGCAGTATTTT
TRBV14	TRBJ2-2	NA	NA	CASSHSLLANTGELFF	TGTGCCAGCAGCCATTCCCTCCTGGCCAACACCGGGGAGCTGTTTTTT
TRBV11-3	TRBJ2-3	TRBD2	NA	CASSLDLEASGVLGTDTQYF	TGTGCCAGCAGCTTAGATTTAGAGGCTAGCGGGGTCTTGGGCACAGATACGCAGTATTTT
TRBV5-1	TRBJ1-2	NA	NA	CASSLVAGEGYTF	TGCGCCAGCAGCTTGGTGGCAGGGGAAGGCTACACCTTC
TRBV5-4	TRBJ2-7	TRBD2	NA	CASSSWGRGAYEQYF	TGTGCCAGCAGCTCCTGGGGGCGGGGGGCCTACGAGCAGTACTTC